This T cell receptor (beta chain) was recovered during a study of human T cells and chemical hapten exposure (dated by TCRdb to about 2021). Regarding the study in general: For sensitization, 2% DPC in acetone was applied to a 2 cm by 2 cm area of upper inner arm skin. Weekly therapeutic DPC doses were additionally applied to the scalp of patients throughout the roughly 23-week study period. Patch testing was done on the upper back using Finn chambers containing 0.01% DPC, and results were scored after 6 days according to International Contact Dermatitis Research Group standards. Alopecia areata with under or over 50% scalp involvement, alopecia totalis and alopecia universalis were represented in the patient cohort, which was mostly female. The libraries were sequenced as a pool, and the TCR yield per sample differed mostly because of small variations in library volumes within the pool. This study followed changes in the peripheral blood TCR repertoire in vivo during primary and secondary sensitization of alopecia patients to the hapten diphenylcyclopropenone (DPC). Blood samples were taken from patients before sensitization (week 0) and at 2, 6 and about 24 weeks after DPC sensitization. For TCR sequencing, blood came from 25 to 35 alopecia patients at anywhere from one to four time points (pre-sensitization, 2, 6 and 24 weeks).

Per the germline V gene, SGHAT is the CDR1 and FQNNGV is the CDR2. The CDR3, from cysteine to phenylalanine, totals 12 residues. The CDR3 DNA has 36 bases and is translated from base 1. Trimming accounts for 6 bases at V and 6 bases at J, while the number of junction bases matched to no gene is 5. The investigation overall reported the following: Expanded TCRs formed significantly more large CDR3 similarity clusters than pre-sensitization or healthy control sets, consistent with antigen-driven responses. Repeated subsampling changed both the strength of the expansion versus patch-test correlation and the threshold at which the correlation became significant. DPC sensitization did not change how many TCRs were above 1 in 1000 frequency, and no evidence was found of alterations in global repertoire structure. Because all patients had alopecia, a presumed autoimmune disease, the immune response of the patients might differ from that of healthy individuals. Patch test score was positively correlated with the number of PT1 expanded TCRs, with significance at thresholds 8, 16 and 32 but not at 4.

The time point label, as the study defines it: pre-sensitization, week 0. This sample's treatment or condition label indicates: therapeutic diphenylcyclopropenone sensitization with weekly scalp DPC. Blood at each patch-test visit was drawn before the patch test was applied. Patients were considered eligible if aged 18 to 70, diagnosed with alopecia and deemed suitable for DPC therapy, and patients were excluded if pregnant. Unfractionated whole blood was collected in Tempus Blood RNA tubes, and total RNA was extracted from that blood. Receptor libraries were prepared by RACE. The instrument was a NextSeq 500. During library preparation, unique molecular identifiers were attached to individual cDNA molecules so that TCRs could be counted quantitatively and reproducibly. Each blood RNA sample was used to sequence both TCR alpha and TCR beta chains. In the authors' own workflow: A median of approximately 96,000 TCRs per sample was observed, with a range of roughly 20,000 to 750,000. V, J and CDR3 annotation of the TCR reads was performed with the Decombinator software suite. To make PS versus PT1 abundance plots, every sample was subsampled to the same number of TCRs (28,000). TCRs were defined as expanded if absent before sensitization and observed at least eight times at the 2-week time point. Starting from the raw public reads, TCRdb applied fastp trimming at Q25, assembled clones with MiXCR and retained in-frame beta chains. Identical CDR3 protein sequences are pooled into one entry, listed with their most common genes and DNA. Clone size and V and J calls follow TCRdb, not the original study. The sample has about 120,000 distinct CDR3 sequences on record, roughly 12% of them singletons. The ten most abundant clones make up 2.5% to 3.5% of the sample.

This clonotype was recorded a few times. Its binding antigen is unknown. Base qualities are missing; no much larger clone stands one base away. The chain uses TRBV11-2 and TRBJ2-7, and TRBD1 aligns with 7 junction nucleotides. The origin of this receptor is a woman between 18 and 29 years old with alopecia areata. Some clones in this sample may be carry-over from other donors' samples. This material consisted of whole blood, taken in connection with sensitization to the hapten diphenylcyclopropenone (DPC). DNA sequence: TGTGCCAGCAGGGGGGACAGCGGCGAGCAGTACTTC. Translated, this is CASRGDSGEQYF.